This TCR beta chain was sequenced for a study of breast tumors, draining lymph nodes, adjacent tissues. Findings of the study overall: Most tumor T cells seemingly derive from lymph node, then expand in tumor. Tumor repertoires ranked between lymph nodes and nontumor tissue in diversity, with V and J gene preferences. That most tumor T cells come from lymph nodes remained unproven. Tumor and nontumor repertoires were significantly more similar in luminal-like than in basal-like breast cancer.

From germline, CDR1 is SGHDT and CDR2 YYEEEE. CDR3 length: 14 amino acids. The V gene lost 0 bases and the J gene lost 3 bases, with 10 bases spanning the gap. TCRdb reprocessed the multiplex PCR reads via MiXCR and lists one record per CDR3 protein. The data contain some 100,000 distinct CDR3 sequences, 20% to 25% of them singletons. Breast cancer patients provided tissue from their axillary draining lymph nodes. This clonotype has a count of ten or more. The antigen remains unidentified. This chain joins TRBV5-6 and TRBJ2-7, with D possibly matching TRBD1 (5 bases). This sequence originates from a female donor with breast cancer. Some clones in this sample may be carry-over from other donors' samples. The specimen was axillary lymph node tissue. The CDR3 region is CASSLGRGNYEQYF. CDR3 nucleotide sequence: TGTGCCAGCAGCTTGGGTAGGGGCAACTACGAGCAGTACTTC.